This T cell receptor (beta chain) was captured in a study of shared clonotypes between healthy human individuals. At the level of the study: The cohort comprised two women and a few men. Their ages spanned 18 to 49 years. Points from the study as a whole: Researchers sampled blood only, noting tissue repertoires likely differ.

CDR1 is SGHNT and CDR2 is YYREEE in the germline V gene (reference sequence). Trimming pared 2 bases from V and 2 bases from J, leaving 12 bases between. This CDR3 contains 15 residues. Assay: immunoSEQ multiplex PCR; the TCRdb copy retains only in-frame clones and omits some. The data contain about 2 million clones, about 95% of them seen just once; the ten biggest clones take up roughly 1%. The naive CD8 population came from CD45RO-negative cells selected for CCR7, without terminally differentiated effector memory CD45RA+ cells. A word on this clone: Its antigen is currently unknown.

The rearrangement links TRBV5-4 to TRBJ2-3; perhaps TRBD2 as D (5 bases). This receptor was obtained from a man between 18 and 35 years old in good health. The material sequenced was naive CD8+ T cells sorted from blood. Here the CDR3 reads CASSLSGGPTDTQYF. The CDR3 DNA is TGTGCCAGCAGCTTAAGTGGAGGCCCCACAGATACGCAGTATTTT.